This is a list of T cell receptor beta chains from one sample in a study of naive and memory T cell subsets. Each CDR3 protein is one row after TCRdb ran MiXCR on the 5' RACE reads. The repertoire holds tens of thousands of distinct CDR3 sequences, approximately 4.5% seen once, with around 0.84% in the top ten. Source of these receptors: a female donor in good health. Both conserved end residues are part of each CDR3. A D gene is named only where the DNA matches it firmly. Not every row has a clone size; where given, it reads once, few, many or a size class.

d_gene	v_gene	abundance	j_gene	CDR3nt	CDR3aa
NA	TRBV7-2	many	TRBJ2-7	TGTGCCAGCAGTCCAAGGGTGAGGAACGAGCAGTACTTC	CASSPRVRNEQYF
TRBD1	TRBV6-5	many	TRBJ2-2	TGTGCCAGCCGGAAACCGGGACAGGGGGCCGGGGAGCTGTTTTTT	CASRKPGQGAGELFF
NA	TRBV19	few	TRBJ1-5	TGTGCCAGTAGTATGAGGGGGAAATGGCCAGATAGCAATCAGCCCCAGCATTTT	CASSMRGKWPDSNQPQHF
TRBD2	TRBV20-1	few	TRBJ2-3	TGCAGTGCTAGACGGGAGGCCGGGAACACAGATACGCAGTATTTT	CSARREAGNTDTQYF
NA	TRBV28	many	TRBJ2-7	TGTGCCAGCAGTTTACTATTACTGGGAGACGAGCAGTACTTC	CASSLLLLGDEQYF
TRBD1	TRBV29-1	few	TRBJ2-7	TGCAGCGTTGCGAGGACAGGGGATAGCGAGCAGTACTTC	CSVARTGDSEQYF
NA	TRBV5-4	few	TRBJ1-4	TGTGCCAGCAGCCTGGGGGGGGCCGGGGTTAATGAAAAACTGTTTTTT	CASSLGGAGVNEKLFF
TRBD1	TRBV7-9	many	TRBJ2-3	TGTGCCAGCAGCGCCGCGACAGGGGGGCGAGATACGCAGTATTTT	CASSAATGGRDTQYF
NA	TRBV29-1	NA	TRBJ2-3	TGCAGCGTTGGAACGGGGAGTGGGGAAGATACGCAGTATTTT	CSVGTGSGEDTQYF
NA	TRBV6-2/TRBV6-3	many	TRBJ2-7	TGTGCCAGCAGCCCCCGGGGGACAGTTAGAGAGGAGCAGTACTTC	CASSPRGTVREEQYF
TRBD2	TRBV20-1	many	TRBJ2-3	TGCAGTGCTATCCACCAAGCGGGGAGCACAGATACGCAGTATTTT	CSAIHQAGSTDTQYF
NA	TRBV20-1	many	TRBJ1-5	TGCAGTGCTAGAGGAGGGGAGAGCCAGCCCCAGCATTTT	CSARGGESQPQHF
NA	TRBV18	many	TRBJ2-6	TGTGCCAGCTCACTGGGCAGCTCTGGGGCCAACGTCCTGACTTTC	CASSLGSSGANVLTF
NA	TRBV3-1	few	TRBJ2-7	TGTGCCAGCAGCCAGACCTCTACCGGTGCCTACGAGCAGTACTTC	CASSQTSTGAYEQYF
NA	TRBV4-3	many	TRBJ1-4	TGCGCCAGCAGCCAAAGGAACCGGGATGCTCTGTTTTTT	CASSQRNRDALFF
TRBD1	TRBV28	many	TRBJ1-3	TGTGCCAGCAGTTTAGTCGACAGGGAGTTCAACACCATATATTTT	CASSLVDREFNTIYF
NA	TRBV11-2	many	TRBJ1-1	TGTGCCAGCATCCTCACTTACTCAAAGAACACTGAAGCTTTCTTT	CASILTYSKNTEAFF
NA	TRBV7-2	many	TRBJ2-7	TGTGCCAGCAGCCCGAGGGGGACAAAGCGTTACTACGAGCAGTACTTC	CASSPRGTKRYYEQYF
NA	TRBV20-1	many	TRBJ1-5	TGCAGTGCTATGCTGGGCAATCAGCCCCAGCATTTT	CSAMLGNQPQHF
NA	TRBV11-3	many	TRBJ2-3	TGTGCCAGCAGCCCGAGCACGGGGGTTAGCACAGATACGCAGTATTTT	CASSPSTGVSTDTQYF
NA	TRBV6-2/TRBV6-3	many	TRBJ2-1	TGTGCCAGCAGTACGATCTCTTCCTACAATGAGCAGTTCTTC	CASSTISSYNEQFF
TRBD1	TRBV5-1	NA	TRBJ1-4	TGCGCCAGCAGTCGGCCGGGACAGGGGGATGAAAAACTGTTTTTT	CASSRPGQGDEKLFF
NA	TRBV13	few	TRBJ2-7	TGTGCCAGCAGCTTGGGGGCTCCCTCCTACGAGCAGTACTTC	CASSLGAPSYEQYF
NA	TRBV29-1	many	TRBJ1-1	TGCAGCGTCGCCGGACAACAGAACACTGAAGCTTTCTTT	CSVAGQQNTEAFF
NA	TRBV4-2	many	TRBJ1-2	TGTGCCAGCAGCCAAACCGGGGCGCGGTCGGTTGGCTACACCTTC	CASSQTGARSVGYTF
TRBD1	TRBV5-4	many	TRBJ2-3	TGTGCCAGCAGCAAGGACAGGGGGTGGACAGATACGCAGTATTTT	CASSKDRGWTDTQYF
NA	TRBV2	many	TRBJ1-5	TGTGCCAGCAGTGAATTAAGTTTGAATCAGCCCCAGCATTTT	CASSELSLNQPQHF
NA	TRBV28	many	TRBJ2-1	TGTGCCAGCAGTTTATCGGTAGCGGCTGCCTACAATGAGCAGTTCTTC	CASSLSVAAAYNEQFF
NA	TRBV9	many	TRBJ1-1	TGTGCCAGCAGCGCCGACAGTAACACTGAAGCTTTCTTT	CASSADSNTEAFF
NA	TRBV20-1	many	TRBJ2-1	TGCAGTGCTAGAGTTCTGTCGGGCTACAATGAGCAGTTCTTC	CSARVLSGYNEQFF
TRBD2	TRBV6-5	many	TRBJ2-5	TGTGCCAGCAGTCCGGGACTAGCGAACCAAGAGACCCAGTACTTC	CASSPGLANQETQYF